This T cell receptor beta chain was sequenced in a study of blood T cell repertoires in COVID-19 (TCRdb year 2020). Regarding the complete study: Samples from collaborators originated in the United States, Italy and Spain and spanned both the acute and convalescent phases of COVID-19. The prospective study material was composed of cDNA or gDNA derived from T cells, B-cell-depleted T cells, or PBMCs. The dataset comprised deeply sampled blood TCRbeta repertoires from subjects exposed to, actively infected with, or recovered from COVID-19. A freely available public database, intended as a resource for researchers studying the immune response to SARS-CoV-2, is where the repertoires were released. The samples were drawn from two sources: the first 160 participants of the ongoing ImmuneRACE study, and 950 to 1,500 subjects contributed by 6 global collaborators. A de-identified subject ID, COVID-19 status, age in years and sex were almost always included in the sample metadata. Where available, HLA class I and class II types were obtained from metadata supplied by the sample provider rather than from assay-based typing. Overall study results and their limits: Clinical and demographic metadata were provided uncurated, with the amount varying by source and participant.

The immunoSEQ Assay, a bias-controlled multiplex PCR, was used to amplify TCRbeta CDR3 regions from genomic DNA. The study's processing was this. The number of nucleated cells in each sample was estimated from the amplification of reference gene primers within the assay. Sequence reads were collapsed and filtered to measure the absolute abundance of every unique TCRbeta CDR3 rearrangement. For each sample, productive Simpson clonality was calculated as the square root of Simpson's diversity index across productive rearrangements. This immuneACCESS table, as held by TCRdb, lists in-frame sequences with V and J called but not all clones. Of the missing ones, under half trace to an unresolved V gene in checked studies; the others have no known cause. Clone size and the V and J calls come from that table; the DNA yielded D and trimming. The sample table records about 150,000 clones; around 80% of these occur just once. In total, the top ten clones hold more than 7.5% of the sample.

Whole blood was collected in K2EDTA tubes by collaborating institutions according to the institutions' own protocols. Collaborator samples were shipped for TCRbeta analysis as frozen whole blood, isolated PBMCs, or DNA extracted from either sample type. Concerning this clone itself: What antigen it recognizes has not been identified. Per-base qualities were not stored, and no clone one base away is much larger.

V is pruned by 3 bases and J by 6 bases, leaving 4 bases of the junction without a gene match. Taken from cysteine to phenylalanine, the CDR3 has 14 residues. Solely the CDR3 DNA is kept, with 42 bases framed from the first base. The germline V gene (reference sequence) gives CDR1 as SEHNR and CDR2 as FQNEAQ. What was sequenced was peripheral blood. The chain couples TRBV7-9 to TRBJ2-3; TRBD1 aligns with 9 central bases. The TCR comes from a woman in her 50s with acute or convalescent COVID-19. The sequenced DNA is TGTGCCAGCAGCTTTGGACAGGGGATGGATACGCAGTATTTT. Protein translation: CASSFGQGMDTQYF.